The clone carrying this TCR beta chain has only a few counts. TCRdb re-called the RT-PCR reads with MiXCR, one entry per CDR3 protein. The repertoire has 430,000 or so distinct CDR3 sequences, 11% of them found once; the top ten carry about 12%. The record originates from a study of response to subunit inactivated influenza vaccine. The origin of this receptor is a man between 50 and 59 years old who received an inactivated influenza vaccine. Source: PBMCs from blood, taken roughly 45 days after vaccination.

CDR3 residues: CASGDRMKDTQYF. Written as DNA, the CDR3 is TGTGCCAGCGGGGACAGAATGAAAGATACGCAGTATTTT. This chain links TRBV7-2 with TRBJ2-3; 7 bases map to TRBD1. Per germline, CDR1 SGHTA and CDR2 FQGNSA. This CDR3 region has 13 residues. V dropped 8 bases and J dropped 5; count of bases not matched to a gene: 7.